This T cell receptor (beta chain) stems from a study of cytomegalovirus exposure and HLA in healthy donors. Primers included in the PCR were 60 Vbeta and 13 Jbeta primers. Assay: immunoSEQ multiplex PCR; the TCRdb copy retains only in-frame clones and omits some. Of about 98,000 clones in the sample, about 83% were seen once. Regarding the study as a whole: Highest at DRB1 and lowest at HLA-C, TCR association rates differed among HLA loci in a later analysis. For most subjects, TCR beta sequences were reported to predict HLA-A and HLA-B alleles with accuracy.

The CDR3 consists of 14 residues. V lost 0 bases and J lost 8; bases outside the gene matches: 6. Germline CDR1 is MNHEY and CDR2 is SVGAGI. Notes on this clone: Its antigen remains unknown.

The chain is built from TRBV6-5 and TRBJ1-2; 7 nucleotides align to TRBD1. This TCR was recovered from a man aged 60 to 75 in good health and CMV-seropositive. Sequenced material: PBMCs. This chain's CDR3 is CASSYSRQGSGYTF. CDR3 nucleotides: TGTGCCAGCAGTTACTCGAGACAGGGTTCGGGCTACACCTTC.